Listed below are T cell receptor beta chains from one sample, sequenced in a study of blood T cell repertoires in COVID-19. Sequenced by immunoSEQ multiplex PCR; TCRdb stores in-frame clones only, minus some. The table lists about 250,000 clones, around 90% of them singletons. The sequenced sample was PBMCs or T cells enriched from blood (not recorded which). These receptors originate from a woman in her 30s with acute COVID-19. CDR3s include the opening cysteine and the closing phenylalanine or tryptophan. The order of the fields is J gene, V gene, clone size, CDR3 length, D gene, CDR3 protein, CDR3 DNA. D genes are given only for firm matches. The size of a clone is reported for some rows only, either as once, few or many, or as a class for expanded clones.

TRBJ1-1 TRBV19 . 15 TRBD1 CASSYRGLGYTEAFF TGTGCCAGTAGTTACAGGGGGCTTGGGTACACTGAAGCTTTCTTT
TRBJ2-7 TRBV30 few 17 TRBD1 CAWSAGRTGGPPYEQYF TGTGCCTGGAGTGCCGGCCGAACAGGGGGTCCTCCCTACGAGCAGTACTTC
TRBJ2-7 TRBV7-2 . 13 . CASSLDRSLEQYF TGTGCCAGCAGCTTAGACAGGTCTCTCGAGCAGTACTTC
TRBJ1-3 TRBV6-1 . 15 . CASSESRHSGNTIYF TGTGCCAGCAGTGAGAGCAGGCACTCTGGAAACACCATATATTTT
TRBJ2-5 TRBV7-9 . 14 . CASSPDSTLETQYF TGTGCCAGCAGCCCGGACTCTACGTTGGAGACCCAGTACTTC
TRBJ1-2 TRBV19 few 13 . CASSIQGNYGYTF TGTGCCAGTAGTATTCAGGGGAACTATGGCTACACCTTC
TRBJ1-3 TRBV7-6 once 15 TRBD1 CASSLTWDSGNTIYF TGTGCCAGCAGCTTGACCTGGGACAGTGGAAACACCATATATTTT
TRBJ1-2 TRBV5-1 . 14 . CASTLSGERYGYTF TGCGCCAGCACCTTATCAGGGGAAAGATATGGCTACACCTTC
TRBJ2-2 TRBV7-2 . 17 TRBD2 CASSTRLAGSDTGELFF TGTGCCAGCAGCACCCGACTAGCGGGGAGTGACACCGGGGAGCTGTTTTTT
TRBJ1-4 TRBV5-4 once 15 TRBD1 CASSFGGQGGEKLFF TGTGCCAGCAGCTTCGGAGGACAGGGGGGTGAAAAACTGTTTTTT
TRBJ1-2 TRBV5-4 . 15 . CASSLEAGKSYGYTF TGTGCCAGCAGCTTGGAGGCAGGGAAATCTTATGGCTACACCTTC
TRBJ1-5 TRBV10-2 . 13 TRBD1 CASSGQGGQPQHF TGCGCCAGCTCAGGACAGGGAGGACAGCCCCAGCATTTT
TRBJ1-1 TRBV11-2 . 10 . CASSRTEAFF TGTGCCAGCAGCCGGACTGAAGCTTTCTTT
TRBJ2-3 TRBV27 . 16 . CASKRVAAVGTDTQYF TGTGCCAGCAAGAGGGTCGCCGCCGTTGGCACAGATACGCAGTATTTT
TRBJ1-1 TRBV6-2/TRBV6-3 . 16 TRBD1 CASSYDRGRGYTEAFF TGTGCCAGCAGTTATGACAGGGGGAGAGGCTACACTGAAGCTTTCTTT
TRBJ1-6 TRBV2 . 15 TRBD1 CASTERGHYNSPLHF TGTGCCAGCACTGAAAGGGGGCATTATAATTCACCCCTCCACTTT
TRBJ1-5 TRBV7-2 . 15 . CASSWTGYSNQPQHF TGTGCCAGCAGCTGGACTGGGTATAGCAATCAGCCCCAGCATTTT
TRBJ2-1 TRBV12-5 . 16 TRBD1 CASGLVVRGTLNEQFF TGTGCTAGTGGTTTGGTGGTCAGGGGGACCCTCAATGAGCAGTTCTTC
TRBJ1-3 TRBV5-1 . 15 . CASSLEQGAGNTIYF TGCGCCAGCAGCTTGGAACAGGGTGCTGGAAACACCATATATTTT
TRBJ2-7 TRBV29-1 . 12 . CSARTDSYEQYF TGCAGCGCCAGGACAGATTCCTACGAGCAGTACTTC
TRBJ1-6 TRBV6-5 many 13 . CASSPRDHPPLHF TGTGCCAGCAGTCCCAGGGATCACCCACCCCTCCACTTT
TRBJ2-7 TRBV30 . 12 . CAWSARTGEQYF TGTGCCTGGAGTGCTCGTACAGGGGAGCAGTACTTC
TRBJ2-2 TRBV29-1 . 11 . CSVTTTGELFF TGCAGCGTTACAACCACCGGGGAGCTGTTTTTT
TRBJ1-2 TRBV3-1/TRBV3-2 few 17 TRBD1 CASSQAGQELNNYGYTF TGTGCCAGCAGCCAAGCCGGACAGGAATTGAATAACTATGGCTACACCTTC
TRBJ1-4 TRBV19 . 13 . CASSMGSLEKLFF TGTGCCAGTAGTATGGGCAGTCTGGAAAAACTGTTTTTT
TRBJ1-1 TRBV5-1 few 14 TRBD1 CASSLRRGPPEAFF TGCGCCAGCAGCTTAAGGAGGGGGCCCCCAGAAGCTTTCTTT
TRBJ2-1 TRBV24-1 . 16 TRBD1 CATSDSGTGGHNEQFF TGTGCCACCAGTGACTCCGGGACAGGGGGCCACAATGAGCAGTTCTTC
TRBJ2-7 TRBV10-1 once 14 . CASSESMRSDEQYF TGCGCCAGCAGTGAGTCCATGAGGTCGGACGAGCAGTACTTC
TRBJ1-3 TRBV6-1 . 14 . CASSEKGYGNTIYF TGTGCCAGCAGTGAAAAGGGGTATGGAAACACCATATATTTT
TRBJ1-1 TRBV3-1/TRBV3-2 . 15 . CASSQLLWGEGEAFF TGTGCCAGCAGCCAGTTGTTATGGGGGGAGGGTGAAGCTTTCTTT
TRBJ2-2 TRBV6-4 . 15 TRBD2 CASRSGGADTGELFF TGTGCCAGCAGGAGCGGGGGGGCTGACACCGGGGAGCTGTTTTTT
TRBJ2-3 TRBV4-3 . 14 TRBD2 CASSLSGDTDTQYF TGCGCCAGCAGTCTGAGCGGGGACACAGATACGCAGTATTTT